The following is a T cell receptor beta chain sequence with its context. Under the authors' procedure: Nucleated cell number was recorded as an estimate derived from reference gene primer amplification. Repertoires were generated with immunoSEQ multiplex PCR, while TCRdb's copy carries only in-frame clones and drops some. The V and J calls and the clone size are those of that table, but D and trimming were determined from the DNA. The repertoire consists of around 170,000 clones, with about nine tenths occurring once and the leading ten covering about a quarter. The junction had 7 bases not matched to a gene; V was cut back by 5 bases and J by 1 base. Per the germline V gene, CDR1 is SEHNR and CDR2 is FQNEAQ (reference sequence). This CDR3 region has 16 residues. The data originate from a study of blood T cell repertoires in COVID-19. Study at large: The United States, Italy and Spain supplied acute and convalescent COVID-19 samples.

The sequence was collected from a man between 60 and 75 years old with acute or convalescent COVID-19. This chain links TRBV7-9 with TRBJ2-3; 9 bases are a match to TRBD2. The material sequenced was peripheral blood. The CDR3 DNA follows: TGTGCCAGCAGCCCACCCATAGCGGGGGGCACAGATACGCAGTATTTT. It yields the protein CASSPPIAGGTDTQYF.